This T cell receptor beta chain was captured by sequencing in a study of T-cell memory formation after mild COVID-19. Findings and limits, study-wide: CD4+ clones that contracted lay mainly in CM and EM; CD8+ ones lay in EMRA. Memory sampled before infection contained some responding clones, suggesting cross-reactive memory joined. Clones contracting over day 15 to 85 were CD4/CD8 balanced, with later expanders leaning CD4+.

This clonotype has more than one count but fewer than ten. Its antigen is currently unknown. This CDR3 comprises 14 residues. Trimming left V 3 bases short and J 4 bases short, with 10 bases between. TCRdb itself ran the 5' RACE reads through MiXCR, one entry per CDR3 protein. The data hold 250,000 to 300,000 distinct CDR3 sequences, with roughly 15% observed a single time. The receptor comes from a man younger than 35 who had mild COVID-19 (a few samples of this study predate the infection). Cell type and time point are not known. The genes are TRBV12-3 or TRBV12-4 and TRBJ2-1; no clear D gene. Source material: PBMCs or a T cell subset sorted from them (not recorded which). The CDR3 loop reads CASSFTDRYNEQFF. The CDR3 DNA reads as TGTGCCAGCAGTTTTACCGACCGGTACAATGAGCAGTTCTTC.